The next 21 T cell receptor beta chains were all read from a single sample in a study of T cell responses to AZD1222 COVID-19 vaccine. Sequenced by immunoSEQ multiplex PCR; TCRdb stores in-frame clones only, minus some. The data contain about 97,000 clones, around 89% of them singletons. The sequencing here drew on peripheral blood, taken on day 0 of AZD1222 vaccination. The receptors were sampled from an adult in good health.

The rearrangement joins TRBV5-4 to TRBJ2-7, with 9 positions matching TRBD1. V gave up 6 bases and J gave up 3 bases; unmatched junction bases: 13. CDR1 and CDR2 (germline): SGHNT, YYREEE (reference sequence). The CDR3 totals 16 residues. CDR3 sequence: CASKRTGVISDYEQYF. The CDR3, as DNA: TGTGCCAGCAAACGGACAGGGGTTATATCTGACTACGAGCAGTACTTC.

The J gene is TRBJ2-3, the V gene TRBV5-4, with 11 bases identical to TRBD2. In germline, CDR1 is SGHNT, CDR2 YYREEE (reference sequence). V dropped 1 base and J dropped 2; count of bases not matched to a gene: 6. CDR3 size: 17 residues. The CDR3 bases are TGTGCCAGCAGCTTGTTTCTAGCGGGGGGCTCCACAGATACGCAGTATTTT. This gives the protein CASSLFLAGGSTDTQYF. The whole variable domain, filled in from reference TRBV5-4 and TRBJ2-3, reads ETGVTQSPTHLIKTRGQQVTLRCSSQSGHNTVSWYQQALGQGPQFIFQYYREEENGRGNFPPRFSGLQFPNYSSELNVNALELDDSALYLCASSLFLAGGSTDTQYFGPGTRLTVL.

This chain connects TRBV7-3 to TRBJ1-1; possible D gene TRBD1, 5 bases. Germline loops: CDR1 SGHTA, CDR2 FQGTGA. This CDR3 has 13 amino acids. V was shortened by 5 bases and J by 1 base, with 8 bases between the two germline ends. DNA of the CDR3: TGTGCCAGCAGCACACAGGAGAACACTGAAGCTTTCTTT. The encoded protein is CASSTQENTEAFF.

V is TRBV3-1 (or the pseudogene TRBV3-2) and J is TRBJ1-5; 7 bases are shared with TRBD1. CDR3 length: 15 amino acids. Germline CDR1 LGHDT, CDR2 YNNKEL (reference sequence). J gave up 4 bases and V 0 bases, and 3 bases lay outside the gene matches. This CDR3 is CASSQDHRGNQPQHF. The CDR3 DNA reads TGTGCCAGCAGCCAAGATCACAGGGGAAATCAGCCCCAGCATTTT.

The V and J genes are TRBV28 and TRBJ1-4; D call uncertain. The germline CDR1 and CDR2 sequences are MDHEN and SYDVKM. Trimming took 3 bases from V and 5 from J, leaving 10 bases between them. The CDR3 extends over 14 amino acids. The CDR3 is CASSLASENEKLFF. The CDR3 bases are TGTGCCAGCAGTTTGGCTTCCGAGAATGAAAAACTGTTTTTT. The whole variable domain, remainder taken from reference TRBV28 and TRBJ1-4, is DVKVTQSSRYLVKRTGEKVFLECVQDMDHENMFWYRQDPGLGLRLIYFSYDVKMKEKGDIPEGYSVSREKKERFSLILESASTNQTSMYLCASSLASENEKLFFGSGTQLSVL.

Only a few counts were recorded for this clone. The chain uses TRBV14 and TRBJ2-1; D is uncertain. Germline CDR1 SGHDN, CDR2 FVKESK. Trimming took 0 bases from V and 3 from J, leaving 9 bases between them. This CDR3 is built from 15 residues. Here the CDR3 DNA reads TGTGCCAGCAGCCAAGAGAGCGTCTACTACAATGAGCAGTTCTTC. Protein product: CASSQESVYYNEQFF.

The chain uses TRBV19 and TRBJ2-3; tentative D call: TRBD2 (5 bases). Germline V gene sequence: CDR1 LNHDA, CDR2 SQIVND (reference sequence). V was trimmed by 1 base and J by 0 bases, leaving 11 bases between them. CDR3 length equals 16 residues. The CDR3: CASSIGGRVSTDTQYF. The DNA of the CDR3 is TGTGCCAGTAGTATAGGAGGGCGCGTCAGCACAGATACGCAGTATTTT.

The genes are TRBV9 and TRBJ1-6; D is unclear. V was cut by 0 bases and J by 7 bases, with 11 bases left in between. CDR1 is SGDLS, CDR2 YYNGEE, per germline. CDR3 length: 15 amino acids. The CDR3, as DNA: TGTGCCAGCAGCGTAGTCGGGGATGGGAATTCACCCCTCCACTTT. It codes for CASSVVGDGNSPLHF.

This clone was seen a few times. This chain links TRBV9 with TRBJ1-4; D is uncertain. Germline values: CDR1 SGDLS, CDR2 YYNGEE. The V gene lost 2 bases and the J gene lost 3 bases, with 11 bases spanning the gap. This CDR3 comprises 15 residues. The CDR3, as DNA: TGTGCCAGCAGCGTTGGGTTCGGGCCTAATGAAAAACTGTTTTTT. Residues: CASSVGFGPNEKLFF.

The rearrangement uses TRBV10-3 and TRBJ1-2; 9 bases map to TRBD1. Germline V gene data show CDR1 as ENHRY and CDR2 as SYGVKD. This CDR3 spans 17 amino acids. V was clipped by 6 bases and J by 0 bases; unmatched bases: 11. The CDR3 coding sequence is TGTGCCATCAGCCCCGGGACAGGGAGGAGGACTAACTATGGCTACACCTTC. This encodes CAISPGTGRRTNYGYTF.

J is TRBJ2-7 and V is TRBV28, with 8 bases aligning to TRBD1. CDR1 and CDR2 from the germline V gene are MDHEN and SYDVKM. This CDR3 spans 16 amino acids. The V segment lost 2 bases and the J segment 7 bases; nucleotides outside the gene matches: 13. The CDR3 loop reads CASSLGGRGRSSEQYF. Here the CDR3 DNA reads TGTGCCAGCAGTTTAGGAGGCAGGGGGCGATCGTCTGAGCAGTACTTC.

CDR3 loop: CASSLRQDTEAFF. The CDR3 nucleotides read TGTGCCAGCAGTTTGAGGCAGGACACTGAAGCTTTCTTT. This chain uses TRBV12-3 or TRBV12-4 with TRBJ1-1; D unresolved. The CDR3 contains 13 residues. V lost 3 bases to trimming and J lost 3 bases, with 8 bases between them.

The chain carries TRBV29-1 and TRBJ1-5, with D unclear. The CDR3 is made up of 14 amino acids. Germline-derived CDR1 and CDR2 are SQVTM and ANQGSEA. V lost 6 bases to trimming and J lost 0 bases, with 12 bases between them. The CDR3 here is CSVVSGNSNQPQHF. CDR3 DNA sequence: TGCAGCGTGGTATCAGGAAATAGCAATCAGCCCCAGCATTTT.

The chain uses TRBV10-1 and TRBJ1-2; D may be TRBD1 (5 bases). The germline CDR1 and CDR2 sequences are WNHNN and SYGVQD (reference sequence). CDR3 length: 23 residues. The V end was cut by 2 bases, the J end by 0 bases, with 34 bases between. In DNA, the CDR3 is TGCGCCAGCAGTGAGATTGGGGCCTGGCGACTCATTCTTCCCCTGATAGCTAACTATGGCTACACCTTC. This sequence encodes CASSEIGAWRLILPLIANYGYTF.

The chain employs TRBV2 and TRBJ2-7; possibly TRBD2 for D (5 bases). The CDR3 has 15 amino acids. V lost 2 bases and J 5 bases, leaving 16 bases between the germline ends. From germline, CDR1 is SNHLY and CDR2 FYNNEI. The CDR3 DNA reads TGTGCCAGCAGTGAAAGAGGGCAAGAACTGAACGAGCAGTACTTC. Protein sequence: CASSERGQELNEQYF.

This clone has only one observation. V usage is TRBV2 and J usage is TRBJ2-5; 7 bases fit TRBD2. CDR1 and CDR2 (germline): SNHLY, FYNNEI. The CDR3 extends over 13 amino acids. J lost 4 bases, V lost 6 bases, and 5 bases had no gene match. CDR3 bases: TGTGCCAGCAGCCAAGGCGGGGGAGAGACCCAGTACTTC. It codes for CASSQGGGETQYF.

CDR3 amino acids: CASSQTTGVGTFGYTF. CDR3 coding DNA: TGCGCCAGCAGCCAAACGACAGGGGTGGGGACGTTTGGCTACACCTTC. The V call is TRBV4-1, the J call TRBJ1-2; 8 nucleotides align to TRBD1. Per the germline V gene, CDR1 is MGHRA and CDR2 is YSYEKL. With 2 bases clipped from V and 7 bases from J, the junction kept 12 bases outside the gene matches. This CDR3 region has 16 residues.

The chain has TRBV6-5 and TRBJ2-1, with 7 nucleotides matching TRBD2. In germline, CDR1 is MNHEY, CDR2 SVGAGI. The J segment lost 7 bases and the V segment lost 7 bases, leaving 4 bases of the junction unmatched. There are 12 residues in the CDR3. The CDR3 bases are TGTGCCAGCATACGGGAGGCGAATGAGCAGTTCTTC. As protein: CASIREANEQFF.

This rearrangement joins TRBV28 to TRBJ2-7; D perhaps matches TRBD2 (5 bases). Germline CDR1 MDHEN, CDR2 SYDVKM. CDR3 length: 16 residues. With 8 bases removed from V and 4 bases from J, the gap between germline ends came to 24 bases. The CDR3 spells CASLAAGGGGGYEQYF. As DNA, the CDR3 is TGTGCCAGCCTTGCGGCGGGCGGAGGAGGTGGGTACGAGCAGTACTTC.

The CDR3 loop is CASSIGRVRGRRSMNTEAFF. The CDR3 bases are TGTGCCAGTAGTATAGGACGAGTAAGGGGGAGGAGGTCCATGAACACTGAAGCTTTCTTT. J is TRBJ1-1 and V is TRBV19, with D perhaps TRBD1 (6 bases). The CDR3 has 20 residues. Germline CDR1 reads LNHDA; CDR2 reads SQIVND (reference sequence). Between the trimmed V and J ends, which lost 1 base and 0 bases, there was a span of 24 bases.

The chain carries TRBV5-6 and TRBJ1-3; no clear D. The germline V gene encodes CDR1 SGHDT and CDR2 YYEEEE. The ends were cut back, 4 bases at V and 3 bases at J, with 14 bases in the middle. CDR3 length: 15 residues. CDR3 in amino acids: CASSPREVYGNTIYF. The CDR3 DNA reads as TGTGCCAGCAGCCCTCGGGAGGTTTATGGAAACACCATATATTTT.